These T cell receptor beta chains were read from a single sample in a study of persistence of HIV-infected CD4 T cells. Clones were sequenced by immunoSEQ multiplex PCR, and TCRdb holds only the in-frame ones, with some missing. This sample has roughly 28,000 clones; more than 75% occur once, and the top ten carry roughly 0.81%. No antigen has been assigned to these receptors. This specimen was CD4+ T cells sorted from PBMCs after approximately 19-hour stimulation, taken from a patient who received antiretroviral therapy. These receptors were collected from an adult woman with HIV who was CMV-seropositive. CDR3s include the opening cysteine and the closing phenylalanine or tryptophan. A D gene is named only where the DNA matches it firmly. Clone size is stated in some rows and not others, as once, few, many or a class when expanded.

>few|TRBD1|TRBV10-3|TRBJ1-1
TGTGCCATCAGTTCCGGGACAGGGGTAACTGAAGCTTTCTTT
CAISSGTGVTEAFF
>-|TRBD1|TRBV4-1|TRBJ1-6
TGCGCCAGCAGCCAAGGGCAGGGGGCGTTTGGATCACCCCTCCACTTT
CASSQGQGAFGSPLHF
>-|TRBD2|TRBV20-1|TRBJ2-1
TGCAGTGCTAGTTGGCCTAGCGGGGGGGCCAAAGAGTTCTTC
CSASWPSGGAKEFF
>-|TRBD1|TRBV20-1|TRBJ2-1
TGCAGTGCTAGTGAGGGGGCCGTTGATGAGCAGTTCTTC
CSASEGAVDEQFF
>-|TRBD1|TRBV5-4|TRBJ1-2
TGTGCCAGCAGCCCGGGGACAGGGAGCCCCATTGGCTACACCTTC
CASSPGTGSPIGYTF
>few|-|TRBV5-1|TRBJ1-1
TGCGCCAGCAGCTTGGAGTGGAACACTGAAGCTTTCTTT
CASSLEWNTEAFF
>-|TRBD1|TRBV6-5|TRBJ2-5
TGTGCCGGAAGGGGGCAGATCAGTGGCCGGGAGACCCAGTACTTC
CAGRGQISGRETQYF
>-|-|TRBV6-1|TRBJ1-5
TGTGCCAGCAGTGAAGCGGCGCAACGGTTCAATCAGCCCCAGCATTTT
CASSEAAQRFNQPQHF
>-|-|TRBV9|TRBJ2-1
TGTGCCAGCAGCCTTAGGGGTCCAAACAATGAGCAGTTCTTC
CASSLRGPNNEQFF
>-|-|TRBV7-6|TRBJ2-3
TGTGCCAGCAGCTTAAACGACGGGGAGGGCACAGATACGCAGTATTTT
CASSLNDGEGTDTQYF
>-|-|TRBV28|TRBJ2-7
TGTGCCAGCAGTCCAACCGGCCTGGGCTCCTACGAGCAGTACTTC
CASSPTGLGSYEQYF
>once|-|TRBV30|TRBJ2-2
TGTGCCTGGAGTTGGGGGGGCATGGTTCTGGTCACCGGGGAGCTGTTTTTT
CAWSWGGMVLVTGELFF
>few|-|TRBV2|TRBJ1-2
TGTGCCAGCAGGGCGGGCGTTCTTAACTATGGCTACACCTTC
CASRAGVLNYGYTF
>-|-|TRBV14|TRBJ2-5
TGTGCCAGCAGCCAAGAATACACAGAGACCCAGTACTTC
CASSQEYTETQYF
>-|-|TRBV14|TRBJ1-1
TGTGCCAGCAGCCAAGTTCTCACAGGGCTGAACACTGAAGCTTTCTTT
CASSQVLTGLNTEAFF
>-|-|TRBV3-1/TRBV3-2|TRBJ1-5
TGTGCCAGCAGTCCAGGGGCCAATCAGCCCCAGCATTTT
CASSPGANQPQHF
>-|TRBD2|TRBV7-2|TRBJ2-2
TGTGCCAGCAGCTTAGTCCCTAGCGGGGACCCCACCGGGGAGCTGTTTTTT
CASSLVPSGDPTGELFF
>-|TRBD1|TRBV10-3|TRBJ2-3
TGTGCCATCAGTAAACAGACAGGGGGGGAGACGGCAGATACGCAGTATTTT
CAISKQTGGETADTQYF
>-|TRBD1|TRBV5-1|TRBJ1-4
TGCGCCAGCAGCTTGTCTGGACAGGGGCCTGAAAAACTGTTTTTT
CASSLSGQGPEKLFF
>-|-|TRBV4-1|TRBJ2-2
TGCGCCAGCAGCCAAGTCCCGGGGGGCGTGGGGACCGGGGAGCTGTTTTTT
CASSQVPGGVGTGELFF
>once|TRBD1|TRBV3-1/TRBV3-2|TRBJ1-5
TGTGCCAGCAGCCCGGGGACAGGTTATCAGCCCCAGCATTTT
CASSPGTGYQPQHF
>-|TRBD2|TRBV5-8|TRBJ2-5
TGTGCCAGCAGCTTGGCAGGGCCAGCGGGGGAGACCCAGTACTTC
CASSLAGPAGETQYF
>-|TRBD1|TRBV3-1/TRBV3-2|TRBJ1-5
TGTGCCAGCAGCCGGGGGACAGGCGGTCAGCCCCAGCATTTT
CASSRGTGGQPQHF
>-|TRBD1|TRBV29-1|TRBJ1-5
TGCAGCGTTGAAGGCGGCGGAGGGACAGTCCAGCATTTT
CSVEGGGGTVQHF
>-|-|TRBV9|TRBJ1-1
TGTGCCAGCAGCGCGGGGACATCTTACACTGAAGCTTTCTTT
CASSAGTSYTEAFF